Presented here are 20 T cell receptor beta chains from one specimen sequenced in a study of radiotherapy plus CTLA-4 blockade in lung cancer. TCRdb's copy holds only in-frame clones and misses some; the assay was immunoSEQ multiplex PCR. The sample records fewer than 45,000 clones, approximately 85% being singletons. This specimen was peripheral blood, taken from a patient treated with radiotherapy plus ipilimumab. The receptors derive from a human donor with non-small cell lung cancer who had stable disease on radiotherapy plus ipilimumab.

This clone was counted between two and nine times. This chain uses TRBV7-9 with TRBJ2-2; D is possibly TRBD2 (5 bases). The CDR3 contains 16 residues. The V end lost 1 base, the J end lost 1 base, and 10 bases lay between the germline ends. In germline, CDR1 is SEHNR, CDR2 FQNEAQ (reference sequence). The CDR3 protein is CASSLEIGGNTGELFF. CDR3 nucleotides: TGTGCCAGCAGCTTAGAGATAGGAGGGAACACCGGGGAGCTGTTTTTT.

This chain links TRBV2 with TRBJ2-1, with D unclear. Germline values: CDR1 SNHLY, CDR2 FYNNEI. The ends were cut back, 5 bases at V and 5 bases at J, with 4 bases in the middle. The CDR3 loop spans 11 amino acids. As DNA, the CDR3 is TGTGCCAGCAGTATCGACAATGAGCAGTTCTTC. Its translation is CASSIDNEQFF.

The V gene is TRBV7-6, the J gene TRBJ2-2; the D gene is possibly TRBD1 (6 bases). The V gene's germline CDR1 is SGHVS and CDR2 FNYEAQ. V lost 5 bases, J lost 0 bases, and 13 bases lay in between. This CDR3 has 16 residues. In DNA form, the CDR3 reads TGTGCCAGCAGCGGCTACAGGGCTTCGAACACCGGGGAGCTGTTTTTT. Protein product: CASSGYRASNTGELFF. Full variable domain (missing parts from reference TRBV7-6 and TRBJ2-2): GAGVSQSPRYKVTKRGQDVALRCDPISGHVSLYWYRQALGQGPEFLTYFNYEAQQDKSGLPNDRFSAERPEGSISTLTIQRTEQRDSAMYRCASSGYRASNTGELFFGEGSRLTVL.

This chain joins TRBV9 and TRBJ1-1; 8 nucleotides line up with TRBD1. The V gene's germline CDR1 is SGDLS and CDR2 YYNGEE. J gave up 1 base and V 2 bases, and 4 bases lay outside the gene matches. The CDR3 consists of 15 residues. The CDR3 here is CASSVTGTGNTEAFF. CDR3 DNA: TGTGCCAGCAGCGTTACCGGGACAGGGAACACTGAAGCTTTCTTT.

CDR3 nucleotides: TGTGCCAGCAGTAGTACGGGGGAGCCCCCTGGCTACACCTTC. This sequence encodes CASSSTGEPPGYTF. V is TRBV27 and J is TRBJ1-2; D perhaps matches TRBD1 (5 bases). The V and J ends lost 5 bases and 7 bases respectively, with 17 bases between them. The CDR3 has 14 residues. Looked up from germline, CDR1 is MNHEY and CDR2 is SMNVEV (reference sequence).

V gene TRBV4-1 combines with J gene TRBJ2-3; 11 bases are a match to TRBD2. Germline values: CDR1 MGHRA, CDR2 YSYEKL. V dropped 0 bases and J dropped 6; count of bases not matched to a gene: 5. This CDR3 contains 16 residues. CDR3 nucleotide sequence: TGCGCCAGCAGCCAAGATATAGCGGGAGGGTTTGATACGCAGTATTTT. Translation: CASSQDIAGGFDTQYF.

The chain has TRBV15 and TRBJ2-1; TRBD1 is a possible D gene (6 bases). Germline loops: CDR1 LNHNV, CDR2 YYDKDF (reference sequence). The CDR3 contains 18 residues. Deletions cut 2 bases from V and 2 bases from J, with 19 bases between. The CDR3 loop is CATSRTLDYREPYNEQFF. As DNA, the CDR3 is TGTGCCACCAGCAGAACCCTCGATTACAGGGAACCCTACAATGAGCAGTTCTTC.

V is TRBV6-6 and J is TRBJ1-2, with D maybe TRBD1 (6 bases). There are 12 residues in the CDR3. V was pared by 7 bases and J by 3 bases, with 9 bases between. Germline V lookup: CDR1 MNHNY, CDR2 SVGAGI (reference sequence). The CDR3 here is CASNPGDYGYTF. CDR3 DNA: TGTGCCAGCAATCCAGGGGACTATGGCTACACCTTC.

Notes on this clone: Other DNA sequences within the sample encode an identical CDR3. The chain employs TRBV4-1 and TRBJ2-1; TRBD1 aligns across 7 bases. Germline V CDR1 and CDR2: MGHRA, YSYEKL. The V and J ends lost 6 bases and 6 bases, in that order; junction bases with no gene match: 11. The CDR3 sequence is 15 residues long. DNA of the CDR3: TGCGCCAGCAGTCAGGTCCTGGGACAGATCAATGAGCAGTTCTTC. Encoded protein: CASSQVLGQINEQFF.

As DNA, the CDR3 is TGTGCCAGTAGTATCCCCCACGACGGGAGCGGGGAGCTGTTTTTT. It yields the protein CASSIPHDGSGELFF. This chain links TRBV19 with TRBJ2-2, with a tentative D call TRBD2 (6 bases). Germline V lookup: CDR1 LNHDA, CDR2 SQIVND (reference sequence). CDR3 length: 15 residues. V lost 3 bases, J lost 7 bases, and 15 bases lay in between.

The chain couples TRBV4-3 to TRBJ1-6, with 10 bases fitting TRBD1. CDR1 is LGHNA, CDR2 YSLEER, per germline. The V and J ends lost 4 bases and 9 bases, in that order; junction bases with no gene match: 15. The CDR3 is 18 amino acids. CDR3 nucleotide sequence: TGCGCCAGCAGCCCGGGGATGGGACAGGGGAGAGGGAGTTCACCCCTCCACTTT. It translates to CASSPGMGQGRGSSPLHF.

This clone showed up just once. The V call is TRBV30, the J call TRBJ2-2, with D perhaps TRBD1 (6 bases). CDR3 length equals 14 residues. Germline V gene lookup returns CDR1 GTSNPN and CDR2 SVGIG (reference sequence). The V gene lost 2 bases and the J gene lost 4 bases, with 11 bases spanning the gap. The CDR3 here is CAWSLGAITGELFF. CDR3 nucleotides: TGTGCCTGGAGTTTGGGGGCAATCACCGGGGAGCTGTTTTTT.

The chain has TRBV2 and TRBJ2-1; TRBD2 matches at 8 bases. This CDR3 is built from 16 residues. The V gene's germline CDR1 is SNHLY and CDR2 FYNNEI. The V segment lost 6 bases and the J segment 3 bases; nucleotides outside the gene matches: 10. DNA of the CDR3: TGTGCCAGCAGCCCCCGGGGGGGGGCTAACTACAATGAGCAGTTCTTC. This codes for CASSPRGGANYNEQFF.

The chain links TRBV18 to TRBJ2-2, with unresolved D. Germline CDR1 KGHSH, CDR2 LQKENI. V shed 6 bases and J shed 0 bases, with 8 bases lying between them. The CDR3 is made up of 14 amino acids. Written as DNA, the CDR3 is TGTGCCAGCTCTTCCGGTTCGAACACCGGGGAGCTGTTTTTT. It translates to CASSSGSNTGELFF. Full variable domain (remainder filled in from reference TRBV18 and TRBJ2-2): NAGVMQNPRHLVRRRGQEARLRCSPMKGHSHVYWYRQLPEEGLKFMVYLQKENIIDESGMPKERFSAEFPKEGPSILRIQQVVRGDSAAYFCASSSGSNTGELFFGEGSRLTVL.

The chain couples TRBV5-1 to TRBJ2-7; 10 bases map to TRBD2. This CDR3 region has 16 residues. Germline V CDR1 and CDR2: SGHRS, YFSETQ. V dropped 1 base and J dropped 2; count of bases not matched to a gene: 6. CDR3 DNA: TGCGCCAGCAGCTTGACACTAGCGGGGTTAACCTACGAGCAGTACTTC. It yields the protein CASSLTLAGLTYEQYF.

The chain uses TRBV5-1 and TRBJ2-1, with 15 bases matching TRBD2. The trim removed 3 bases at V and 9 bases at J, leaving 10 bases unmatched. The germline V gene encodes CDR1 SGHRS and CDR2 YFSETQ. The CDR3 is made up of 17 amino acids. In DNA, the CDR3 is TGCGCCAGCAGCTCCGGGCGGACTAGCGGGAGGGCCAGTGAGCAGTTCTTC. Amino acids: CASSSGRTSGRASEQFF.

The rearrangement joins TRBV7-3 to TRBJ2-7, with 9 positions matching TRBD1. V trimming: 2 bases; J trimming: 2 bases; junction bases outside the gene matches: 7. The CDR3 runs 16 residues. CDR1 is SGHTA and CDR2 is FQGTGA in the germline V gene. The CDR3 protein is CASSLRGTGPPYEQYF. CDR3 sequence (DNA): TGTGCCAGCAGCTTACGGGGGACAGGGCCTCCCTACGAGCAGTACTTC.

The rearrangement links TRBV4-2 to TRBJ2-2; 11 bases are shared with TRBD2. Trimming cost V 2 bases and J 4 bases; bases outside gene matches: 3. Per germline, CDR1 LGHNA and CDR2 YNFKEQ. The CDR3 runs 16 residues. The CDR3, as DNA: TGTGCCAGCAGCCAACGAACTAGCGGGAGCACCGGGGAGCTGTTTTTT. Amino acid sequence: CASSQRTSGSTGELFF.

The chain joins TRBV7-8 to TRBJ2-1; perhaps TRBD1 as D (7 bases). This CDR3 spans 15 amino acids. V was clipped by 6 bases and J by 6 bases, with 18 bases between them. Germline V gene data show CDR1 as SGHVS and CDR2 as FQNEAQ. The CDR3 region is CASSAGQILRNEQFF. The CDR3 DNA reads TGTGCCAGCAGTGCGGGACAGATTTTGCGCAATGAGCAGTTCTTC. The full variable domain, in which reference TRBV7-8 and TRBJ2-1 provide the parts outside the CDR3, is GAGVSQSPRYKVAKRGQDVALRCDPISGHVSLFWYQQALGQGPEFLTYFQNEAQLDKSGLPSDRFFAERPEGSVSTLKIQRTQQEDSAVYLCASSAGQILRNEQFFGPGTRLTVL.

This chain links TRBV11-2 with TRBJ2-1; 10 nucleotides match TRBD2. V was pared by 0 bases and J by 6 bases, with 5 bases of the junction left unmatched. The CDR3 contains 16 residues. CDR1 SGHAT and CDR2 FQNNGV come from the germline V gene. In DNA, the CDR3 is TGTGCCAGCAGCTTAGAAATCCTAGCGGGAGCCAATGAGCAGTTCTTC. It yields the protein CASSLEILAGANEQFF.